Shown below are 17 T cell receptor beta chains from a single sample sequenced in a study of blood T cell repertoires in COVID-19. TCRdb's copy holds only in-frame clones and misses some; the assay was immunoSEQ multiplex PCR. Of around 140,000 clones in the sample, about 90% were seen once. The source material was peripheral blood. The receptors derive from a woman in her forties or fifties with acute or convalescent COVID-19.

In nucleotides, the CDR3 is TGTGCCACCAGTGATTCCAAACAGGGTACCCAAGAGACCCAGTACTTC. Translation: CATSDSKQGTQETQYF. The chain carries TRBV24-1 and TRBJ2-5; D is possibly TRBD1 (6 bases). Per germline, CDR1 KGHDR and CDR2 SFDVKD. The CDR3 has 16 residues. Trimming shortened V by 2 bases and J by 1 base, and 13 bases separated the two germline ends.

This clone was detected only once. The rearrangement joins TRBV11-2 to TRBJ1-2; D uncertain. V was pared by 1 base and J by 1 base, with 10 bases between. The CDR3 is made up of 15 amino acids. CDR1 is SGHAT, CDR2 FQNNGV, per germline. The CDR3 region is CASSLGASFNYGYTF. The CDR3, as DNA: TGTGCCAGCAGCTTAGGGGCTTCGTTTAACTATGGCTACACCTTC.

This sequence joins TRBV5-1 and TRBJ1-3; tentatively, D is TRBD1 (6 bases). Germline lookup yields CDR1 SGHRS and CDR2 YFSETQ. V was trimmed by 0 bases and J by 3 bases, leaving 10 bases between them. The CDR3 runs 15 residues. The CDR3 DNA follows: TGCGCCAGCAGCTTGGACCAGGGGTATGGAAACACCATATATTTT. Protein sequence: CASSLDQGYGNTIYF.

This clone has a handful of counts. The V call is TRBV7-9, the J call TRBJ2-4; TRBD1 aligns across 7 bases. CDR3 length: 14 residues. The germline gives CDR1 SEHNR, CDR2 FQNEAQ (reference sequence). V shed 5 bases, J shed 4 bases, and the junction held 5 bases outside the gene matches. The CDR3 protein is CASSPWDSKNIQYF. In nucleotides, the CDR3 is TGTGCCAGCAGCCCCTGGGACAGTAAAAACATTCAGTACTTC.

This clone was detected ten times or more. V is TRBV28 and J is TRBJ1-5, with TRBD1 identical over 8 bases. The CDR3 has 15 residues. Germline CDR1 is MDHEN and CDR2 is SYDVKM. The V gene end was trimmed by 3 bases and the J gene end by 4 bases; junction bases not matched to a gene: 5. CDR3 sequence (DNA): TGTGCCAGCAGTTTTACAGGGGGGAGTAATCAGCCCCAGCATTTT. This encodes CASSFTGGSNQPQHF. The variable domain in full, completed from reference TRBV28 and TRBJ1-5, reads DVKVTQSSRYLVKRTGEKVFLECVQDMDHENMFWYRQDPGLGLRLIYFSYDVKMKEKGDIPEGYSVSREKKERFSLILESASTNQTSMYLCASSFTGGSNQPQHFGDGTRLSIL.

V usage is TRBV18 and J usage is TRBJ2-1; TRBD2 matches at 10 bases. The V and J ends lost 0 bases and 4 bases, in that order; junction bases with no gene match: 3. Germline CDR1 is KGHSH and CDR2 is LQKENI. This CDR3 spans 16 amino acids. The CDR3 region has the DNA TGTGCCAGCTCACCACCTAGGACTAGCGGATACAATGAGCAGTTCTTC. Its translation: CASSPPRTSGYNEQFF.

The J gene is TRBJ2-3, the V gene TRBV19, with TRBD1 matching over 7 bases. After removal of 4 bases from V and 3 bases from J, the junction contained 7 bases not matched to a gene. Looked up from germline, CDR1 is LNHDA and CDR2 is SQIVND (reference sequence). The CDR3 is 15 amino acids. CDR3 amino acids: CASSTTGTATDTQYF. The CDR3 DNA is TGTGCCAGTAGTACCACCGGGACAGCGACAGATACGCAGTATTTT.

This clone was seen more than once but under ten times. This chain connects TRBV7-9 to TRBJ2-7; 7 bases are shared with TRBD1. Germline V gene sequence: CDR1 SEHNR, CDR2 FQNEAQ (reference sequence). V shed 5 bases, J shed 4 bases, and the junction held 5 bases outside the gene matches. The CDR3 covers 13 residues. CDR3 loop: CASSRQGRYEQYF. In DNA form, the CDR3 reads TGTGCCAGCAGCCGACAGGGTCGGTACGAGCAGTACTTC.

The chain is built from TRBV6-2 or TRBV6-3 and TRBJ1-1; no firm D call. Germline CDR1 and CDR2: MNHEY and SVGEGT. V lost 6 bases to trimming and J lost 4 bases, with 18 bases between them. The CDR3 totals 15 residues. The CDR3: CASSRLSILGTEAFF. The CDR3 region has the DNA TGTGCCAGCAGCCGACTCTCAATTCTCGGCACTGAAGCTTTCTTT.

The chain employs TRBV6-5 and TRBJ1-5; a weak D match, TRBD1 (5 bases). The CDR3 length is 15 residues. The V gene lost 0 bases and the J gene lost 3 bases, with 9 bases spanning the gap. The V gene's germline CDR1 is MNHEY and CDR2 SVGAGI. The CDR3 spells CASSYSHRLNQPQHF. CDR3 DNA sequence: TGTGCCAGCAGTTACTCCCACAGGCTCAATCAGCCCCAGCATTTT.

This chain connects TRBV2 to TRBJ1-2, with TRBD1 as a possible D gene (5 bases). Trimming left V 3 bases short and J 2 bases short, with 10 bases between. CDR3 length: 14 residues. CDR1 and CDR2 (germline): SNHLY, FYNNEI. The CDR3 sequence is CASSEIRQNYGYTF. The CDR3 DNA sequence: TGTGCCAGCAGTGAGATTCGACAGAACTATGGCTACACCTTC.

This rearrangement joins TRBV11-2 to TRBJ2-1; D perhaps matches TRBD2 (5 bases). CDR3 length: 16 residues. Germline-derived CDR1 and CDR2 are SGHAT and FQNNGV. Trimming shortened V by 5 bases and J by 5 bases, and 19 bases separated the two germline ends. This CDR3 reads CASSPDYLSVHNEQFF. CDR3 nucleotides: TGTGCCAGCAGCCCCGACTACCTCTCGGTCCACAATGAGCAGTTCTTC.

This rearrangement joins TRBV15 to TRBJ1-1; the match to TRBD1 covers 8 bases. V was pared by 5 bases and J by 4 bases, with 6 bases of the junction left unmatched. The CDR3 totals 14 residues. Germline V gives CDR1 LNHNV, CDR2 YYDKDF (reference sequence). The CDR3 DNA reads TGTGCCACCAGCTATGGACAGGGATTCACTGAAGCTTTCTTT. It specifies CATSYGQGFTEAFF. The full variable domain, with the rest looked up from reference TRBV15 and TRBJ1-1, is DAMVIQNPRYQVTQFGKPVTLSCSQTLNHNVMYWYQQKSSQAPKLLFHYYDKDFNNEADTPDNFQSRRPNTSFCFLDIRSPGLGDTAMYLCATSYGQGFTEAFFGQGTRLTVV.

CDR3 nucleotide sequence: TGTGCCAGCAGTGGGACCGGGACAGGGGACGGCTACACCTTC. Translated, it gives CASSGTGTGDGYTF. The gene calls are TRBV25-1 and TRBJ1-2; 10 bases line up with TRBD1. V shed 4 bases, J shed 8 bases, and the junction held 7 bases outside the gene matches. This CDR3 is 14 amino acids long. Germline assignment: CDR1 MGHDK and CDR2 SYGVNS.

The genes are TRBV6-5 and TRBJ1-6; the D is unclear. The CDR3 totals 14 residues. Germline CDR1 is MNHEY and CDR2 is SVGAGI. Between the trimmed V and J ends, which lost 6 bases and 9 bases, there was a span of 15 bases. The CDR3 bases are TGTGCCAGCAGCCTCACCGATATTAGTTCACCCCTCCACTTT. Its protein product is CASSLTDISSPLHF.

This chain links TRBV6-5 with TRBJ1-2; 9 bases line up with TRBD1. J was trimmed by 8 bases and V by 2 bases; bases with no gene match: 3. This CDR3 is built from 13 residues. Looked up from germline, CDR1 is MNHEY and CDR2 is SVGAGI. The CDR3: CASSYRTGEGYTF. In DNA, the CDR3 is TGTGCCAGCAGTTACAGGACAGGGGAAGGCTACACCTTC.

The V call is TRBV5-1, the J call TRBJ2-1, with 7 bases that match TRBD2. This CDR3 is built from 16 residues. The germline CDR1 and CDR2 sequences are SGHRS and YFSETQ. J gave up 4 bases and V 2 bases, and 9 bases lay outside the gene matches. Here the CDR3 reads CASSFFGLEVYNEQFF. The DNA of the CDR3 is TGCGCCAGCAGCTTCTTCGGACTAGAAGTGTACAATGAGCAGTTCTTC. The full variable domain, its missing parts supplied by reference TRBV5-1 and TRBJ2-1, is KAGVTQTPRYLIKTRGQQVTLSCSPISGHRSVSWYQQTPGQGLQFLFEYFSETQRNKGNFPGRFSGRQFSNSRSEMNVSTLELGDSALYLCASSFFGLEVYNEQFFGPGTRLTVL.